What follows describes a single T cell receptor beta chain. This clonotype was picked up many times. No antigen is known for it. Base qualities are missing; no much larger clone stands one base away. From the cysteine up to the phenylalanine, the CDR3 has a length of 16 residues. Kept here is only the CDR3 DNA, which spans 48 bases and is read in frame from base 1. V and J are truncated by 0 bases and 0 bases respectively, leaving an intervening sequence of 12 bases. CDR1 and CDR2 are read off the germline V gene as SGDLS and YYNGEE. The library was built by means of RACE. Sequencing was performed on a NextSeq 500. During library preparation, unique molecular identifiers were attached to individual cDNA molecules so that TCRs could be counted in a quantitative, reproducible way. From each blood RNA sample, both TCR alpha and TCR beta chains were sequenced. As for the authors' bioinformatics: The median number of TCRs per sample was over 95,000, ranging from roughly 23,224 to 690,600. V, J and CDR3 annotation of the TCR reads was carried out using the Decombinator software suite. For the PS versus PT1 abundance plots, all samples were subsampled to the same number of TCRs (28,000). Expanded TCRs were defined as absent before sensitization and observed at least eight times at the 2-week time point. Starting from the raw public reads, TCRdb applied fastp trimming at Q25, assembled clones with MiXCR and retained in-frame beta chains. Merged by CDR3 protein, the rows form single entries marked with the most common genes and DNA. These V and J calls rely on TCRdb rather than the paper's analysis. Within this sample are 300,000 to 400,000 distinct CDR3 sequences, with around 7% of them counted one time only. 8.4% of the sample is taken by the ten largest.

This specimen comes from a study of human T cells and chemical hapten exposure (dated by TCRdb to the early 2020s). Regarding the research as a whole: For sensitization, 2% DPC in acetone was applied to an approximately 2 cm by approximately 2 cm area of upper inner arm skin. Weekly therapeutic DPC doses were additionally applied to the scalp of patients throughout the roughly 25-week study period. Patch tests used Finn chambers with 0.01% DPC on the upper back, scored after 6 days by International Contact Dermatitis Research Group standards. The patient cohort, mostly female, included alopecia areata with under or over 50% scalp involvement, alopecia totalis and alopecia universalis. Libraries were combined into a pool for sequencing, and differences in TCR yield between samples came mainly from small differences in library volumes within the pool. This study followed changes in the peripheral blood TCR repertoire in vivo during primary and secondary sensitization of alopecia patients to the hapten diphenylcyclopropenone (DPC). Patient blood was sampled pre-sensitization (week 0) and at 2, 6 and about 24 weeks after DPC sensitization. About 29 alopecia patients gave blood for TCR sequencing at one to four time points (pre-sensitization, 2, 6 and 24 weeks).

What the study reported, not specific to this receptor: Alopecia, a presumed autoimmune disease, was present in all patients, so the immune response of the patients might differ from that of healthy individuals. Repeated subsampling changed both the strength of the expansion versus patch-test correlation and the threshold at which that correlation became significant. No change with DPC sensitization was found in the number of TCRs above 1 in 1000 frequency, and no evidence of global repertoire structure alterations was found. Patch test score correlated positively with the number of PT1 expanded TCRs, reaching significance at thresholds 8, 16 and 32 but not at 4. Significantly more large CDR3 similarity clusters were formed by expanded TCRs than by pre-sensitization or healthy control sets, consistent with antigen-driven responses.

What this sample's time point label stands for: patch test 1, 2 weeks after DPC sensitization. The treatment or condition label, as the study defines it: therapeutic diphenylcyclopropenone sensitization with weekly scalp DPC. Blood at each patch-test visit was drawn before the patch test was applied. Eligible patients were aged 18 to 70, diagnosed with alopecia, deemed suitable for DPC therapy, and excluded if pregnant. Total RNA was extracted from unfractionated whole blood collected in Tempus Blood RNA tubes. Sequencing used whole blood, obtained in connection with sensitization to the hapten diphenylcyclopropenone (DPC). The rearranged chain carries TRBV9 and TRBJ1-1; confidence is insufficient to name the D gene. This sequence was found in a woman under 30 with alopecia areata. Some clones in this sample may be carry-over from other donors' samples. In nucleotides, the sequence is TGTGCCAGCAGCGTAGAGGGCTTCATCATGAACACTGAAGCTTTCTTT. This codes for CASSVEGFIMNTEAFF.